This T cell receptor (beta chain) is from a study of vaccination effects on CD4 cells after COVID-19. Turning to the study itself: Researchers obtained post-vaccine samples at a median of 72 days past the second dose. General observations from the study: Mainly new vaccine-induced clones made up the post-vaccine spike-reactive clones in convalescents.

Note on this clone: The antigen remains undetermined.

Data came from immunoSEQ multiplex PCR; TCRdb stores just in-frame clones and leaves some out. Of some 15,000 clones detected, over 60% appear once; the ten largest clones hold under 30%. Within the ViraFEST assay, antigen-specific CD4+ T cells underwent expansion with viral peptide pools prior to sequencing. Cultured cells yielded isolated CD4+ T cells after about ten days. SARS-CoV-2 infection was confirmed by PCR in the person between March and December 2020. All participants had two doses of either the BNT162b2 or mRNA-1273 vaccine. V was clipped by 0 bases and J by 9 bases, with 6 bases between them. Germline V gene sequence: CDR1 LGHDT, CDR2 YNNKEL (reference sequence). The CDR3 sequence is 12 residues long.

The TCR originated in a human donor who had a prior SARS-CoV-2 infection. This specimen was CD4+ T cells from PBMCs cultured with HCoV-NL63 spike peptides, taken after COVID-19 vaccination. This sequence joins TRBV3-1 (or the pseudogene TRBV3-2) and TRBJ2-1; D unclear. The CDR3 is CASSQEFREQFF. The CDR3 DNA reads as TGTGCCAGCAGCCAAGAATTCCGTGAGCAGTTCTTC.